This T cell receptor beta chain was identified in a study of blood T cell repertoires in COVID-19. The overall study: T cells, B-cell-depleted T cells, or PBMCs supplied cDNA or gDNA.

Clones were read by immunoSEQ multiplex PCR, and TCRdb kept only the in-frame ones, dropping some. Among under 250,000 clones listed, around nine tenths were seen once. The CDR3 has 11 residues. Germline CDR1 reads WSHSY; CDR2 reads SAAADI. Trimming cost V 2 bases and J 7 bases, with 5 bases left between them. This TCR was sampled from a woman in her forties who had been exposed to COVID-19. The V call is TRBV10-2, the J call TRBJ1-1; D call uncertain. Input material: PBMCs or T cells enriched from blood (not recorded which). CDR3 DNA: TGCGCCAGCAGTGAGGTTCGTGAAGCTTTCTTT. It translates to CASSEVREAFF.